The text below deals with one T cell receptor beta chain. Its target is unknown. J lost 10 bases, V lost 3 bases, and 8 bases had no gene match. The CDR3 spans 16 residues. From germline, CDR1 is MNHEY and CDR2 SMNVEV (reference sequence). This sample was taken from a study of shared clonotypes between healthy human individuals. Across the study: With ages of 18 to 49, the donors were a couple of women and three men.

General study points: Naive subsets generally exceeded memory subsets in estimated richness.

The sorted-subset replicate PCRs were given around 190 ng DNA, which is 30,000 or so T cell genomes. Profiled with immunoSEQ multiplex PCR; TCRdb holds only in-frame clones, not every one. This table holds about 2.1 million clones, roughly 91% found once. The naive CD8 fraction comprised CD45RO-negative cells positively selected for CCR7 and excluded terminally differentiated effector memory CD45RA+ cells. There were no recent acute infections or vaccinations among the donors, who were healthy HIV-negative adults. The material sequenced was naive CD8+ T cells from PBMCs. The sequence was collected from a man younger than 35 in good health. Some clones in this sample may be carry-over from other donors' samples. This rearrangement joins TRBV27 to TRBJ2-1, with 14 bases fitting TRBD2. CDR3 loop: CASSFLGGLAGVEQFF. CDR3 in DNA: TGTGCCAGCAGTTTCCTCGGGGGACTAGCGGGAGTAGAGCAGTTCTTC.